This T cell receptor beta chain was captured in a study of blood T cell repertoires in COVID-19. Study overall: The United States, Italy and Spain supplied acute and convalescent COVID-19 samples. From T cells, B-cell-depleted T cells, or PBMCs came the material, which was cDNA or gDNA.

Seattle patient enrollment occurred during active infection, with longitudinal follow-up thereafter. J was trimmed by 5 bases and V by 0 bases; bases with no gene match: 10. This CDR3 spans 18 amino acids. The V gene's germline CDR1 is ENHRY and CDR2 SYGVKD. Profiled with immunoSEQ multiplex PCR; TCRdb holds only in-frame clones, not every one. The data contain tens of thousands of clones, just under 80% of them seen just once; the ten biggest clones take up approximately 6%. The sample comprised peripheral blood. The J gene is TRBJ2-7, the V gene TRBV10-3; 13 positions match TRBD2. This TCR was sampled from an older man with COVID-19, enrolled during active disease. CDR3 DNA sequence: TGTGCCATCAGTGAGTCGGAATGGCCCGGGACTAGCGGGAACGAGCAGTACTTC. Amino acid sequence: CAISESEWPGTSGNEQYF.